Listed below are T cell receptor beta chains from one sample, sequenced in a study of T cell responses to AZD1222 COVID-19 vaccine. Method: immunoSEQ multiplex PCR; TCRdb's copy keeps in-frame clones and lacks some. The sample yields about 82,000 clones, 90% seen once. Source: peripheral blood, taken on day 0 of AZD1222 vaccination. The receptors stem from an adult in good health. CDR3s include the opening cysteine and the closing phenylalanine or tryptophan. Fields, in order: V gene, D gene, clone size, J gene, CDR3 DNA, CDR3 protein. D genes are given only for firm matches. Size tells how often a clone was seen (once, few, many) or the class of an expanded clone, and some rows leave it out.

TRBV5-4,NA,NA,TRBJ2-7,TGTGCCAGCAGCTCAAGACAGACCTACGAGCAGTACTTC,CASSSRQTYEQYF
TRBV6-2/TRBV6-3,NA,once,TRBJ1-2,TGTGCCAGCAGACCTTACAGGGATGGCTACACCTTC,CASRPYRDGYTF
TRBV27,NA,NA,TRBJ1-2,TGTGCCAGTCGCGGGACACAGCCCTATGGCTACACCTTC,CASRGTQPYGYTF
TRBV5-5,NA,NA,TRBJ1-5,TGTGCCAGCAGTTATCGCAAGGACTCTAGCAATCAGCCCCAGCATTTT,CASSYRKDSSNQPQHF
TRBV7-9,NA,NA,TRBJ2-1,TGTGCCAGCAGCCAATGGGGTGTCACCTACAATGAGCAGTTCTTC,CASSQWGVTYNEQFF
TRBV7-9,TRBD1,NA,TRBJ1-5,TGTGCCAGCAGCCCGACAGGGAACGGCAATCAGCCCCAGCATTTT,CASSPTGNGNQPQHF
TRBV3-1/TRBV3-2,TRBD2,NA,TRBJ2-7,TGTGCCAGCAGGGCTAGCGGAAGCTCCTACGAGCAGTACTTC,CASRASGSSYEQYF
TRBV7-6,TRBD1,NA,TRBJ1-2,TGTGCCAGCAGCTTAGACGGGCAGGGGGCTGCCGGCTACACCTTC,CASSLDGQGAAGYTF
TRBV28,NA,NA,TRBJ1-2,TGTGCCAGCAGTTTACAAGCCCAAAACTATGGCTACACCTTC,CASSLQAQNYGYTF
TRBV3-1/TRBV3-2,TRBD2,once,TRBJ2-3,TGTGCCAGCAGCCAAGATCTTCCTGGCGGGGGGGCAGATACGCAGTATTTT,CASSQDLPGGGADTQYF
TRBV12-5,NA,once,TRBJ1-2,TGTGCTAGTGGTTTGGTAACGGGGCCCCTAGACCTCTATGGCTACACCTTC,CASGLVTGPLDLYGYTF
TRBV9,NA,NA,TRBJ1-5,TGTGCCAGCAGCGTCCGAACAGGGCGCGTTGGCGACTATAGCAATCAGCCCCAGCATTTT,CASSVRTGRVGDYSNQPQHF
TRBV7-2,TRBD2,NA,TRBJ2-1,TGTGCCAGCAGCTTGGATCTGGCCGGGGGGGCCAGGAATGAGCAGTTCTTC,CASSLDLAGGARNEQFF
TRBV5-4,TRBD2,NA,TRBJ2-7,TGTGCCAGCACCCTAAGCGGGGGGAACTCCTACGAGCAGTACTTC,CASTLSGGNSYEQYF
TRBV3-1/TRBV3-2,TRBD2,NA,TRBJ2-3,TGTGCCAGCAGCCCTCATAGGACGGGGGGGCCGACAGATACGCAGTATTTT,CASSPHRTGGPTDTQYF
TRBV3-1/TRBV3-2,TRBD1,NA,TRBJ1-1,TGTGCCAGCAGCCCGAGACAGGGGGTAAGGGCTTTCTTT,CASSPRQGVRAFF
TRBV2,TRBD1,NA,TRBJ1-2,TGTGCCAGCAGGGGGACAGCCATTAACTATGGCTACACCTTC,CASRGTAINYGYTF
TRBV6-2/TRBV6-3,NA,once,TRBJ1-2,TGTGCCAGCAGTTCGGCGGTAGGCAGCGGCTACACCTTC,CASSSAVGSGYTF
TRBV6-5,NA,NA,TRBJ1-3,TGTGCCAGCAGTTACTCAACGGTATTCTCTGGAAACACCATATATTTT,CASSYSTVFSGNTIYF
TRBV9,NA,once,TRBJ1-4,TGTGCCAGCAGCGTAGATCAGGGAAGGGGTGAAAAACTGTTTTTT,CASSVDQGRGEKLFF
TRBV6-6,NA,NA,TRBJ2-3,TGTGCCAGCAGTTGGCTGGGTCCGAGCACAGATACGCAGTATTTT,CASSWLGPSTDTQYF
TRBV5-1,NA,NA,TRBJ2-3,TGCGCCAGCAGCTTTGCAGGGGAGGATACGCAGTATTTT,CASSFAGEDTQYF
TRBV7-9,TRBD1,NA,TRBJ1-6,TGTGCCAGCAGCCTGGGACAGGGGGCTAATAATTCACCCCTCCACTTT,CASSLGQGANNSPLHF
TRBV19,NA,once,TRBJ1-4,TGTGCCAGTACCGCAAGGGACCGGTTTGAAAAACTGTTTTTT,CASTARDRFEKLFF
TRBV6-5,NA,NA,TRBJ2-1,TGTGCCAGCAGTTCATCTATCAATGAGCAGTTCTTC,CASSSSINEQFF
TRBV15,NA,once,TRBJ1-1,TGTGCCACCAGCGGGGAACCGGGACGTAAAACTGAAGCTTTCTTT,CATSGEPGRKTEAFF
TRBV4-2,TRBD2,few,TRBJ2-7,TGTGCCAGCAGCCCCGGCGGGGGGCTGGACGAGCAGTACTTC,CASSPGGGLDEQYF
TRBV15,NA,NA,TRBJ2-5,TGTGCCACCAGCAGAGATCAGACGTACCAAGAGACCCAGTACTTC,CATSRDQTYQETQYF
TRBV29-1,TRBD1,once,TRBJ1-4,TGCAGCGTATTTGGACAGGGTCCAACTAATGAAAAACTGTTTTTT,CSVFGQGPTNEKLFF
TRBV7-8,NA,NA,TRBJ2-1,TGTGCCAGCAGCTTAATCGTTCCCGACGGGGGCAATGAGCAGTTCTTC,CASSLIVPDGGNEQFF
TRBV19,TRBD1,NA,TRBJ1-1,TGTGCCAGTAGTACCTTGACAGGGGTTAACACTGAAGCTTTCTTT,CASSTLTGVNTEAFF
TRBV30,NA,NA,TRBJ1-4,TGTGCCTGGGATTCCCAGGGGTTGACTAATGAAAAACTGTTTTTT,CAWDSQGLTNEKLFF
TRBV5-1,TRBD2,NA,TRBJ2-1,TGCGCCAGCAGCTTAGCGGGGTATCCCTACAATGAGCAGTTCTTC,CASSLAGYPYNEQFF
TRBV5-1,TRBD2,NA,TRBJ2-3,TGCGCCAGCAGCTTTATGTCGGGGGGGACTACAGATACGCAGTATTTT,CASSFMSGGTTDTQYF
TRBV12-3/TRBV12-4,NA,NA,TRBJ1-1,TGTGCCAGCAGTTTTGGCAGGAACACTGAAGCTTTCTTT,CASSFGRNTEAFF
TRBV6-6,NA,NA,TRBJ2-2,TGTGCCAGCAGTTCCGCCGGGACGAACACCGGGGAGCTGTTTTTT,CASSSAGTNTGELFF
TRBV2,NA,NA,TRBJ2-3,TGTGCCAGCAGTGTACTATCAGATACGCAGTATTTT,CASSVLSDTQYF
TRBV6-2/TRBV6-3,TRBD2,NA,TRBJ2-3,TGTGCCAGCAGTACCGAAATCCGGGACTATACAGATACGCAGTATTTT,CASSTEIRDYTDTQYF
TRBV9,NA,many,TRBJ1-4,TGTGCCAGCAGCGTGGACCTTTCTCCCGGAAAACTGTTTTTT,CASSVDLSPGKLFF
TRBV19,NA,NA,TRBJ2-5,TGTGCCAGTAGTCTCCAGGGGATAGAGACCCAGTACTTC,CASSLQGIETQYF
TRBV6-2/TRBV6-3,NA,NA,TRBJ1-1,TGTGCCAGCAGTTACAGTGGTAGGGGGAGGACTGAAGCTTTCTTT,CASSYSGRGRTEAFF
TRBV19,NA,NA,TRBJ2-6,TGTGCCAGTAGTATATTGGGGGGCTCTGGGGCCAACGTCCTGACTTTC,CASSILGGSGANVLTF
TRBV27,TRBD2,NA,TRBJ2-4,TGTGCCAGCAGTTTAGAGCGGGGATCCAAAAACATTCAGTACTTC,CASSLERGSKNIQYF
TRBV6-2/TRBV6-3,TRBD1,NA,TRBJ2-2,TGTGCCAGCAGTTTGGACAGGGGCCCCGGGGAGCTGTTTTTT,CASSLDRGPGELFF